The rows below give T cell receptor beta chains drawn from one sample of a study of CD8+CD57+ T cells in acquired aplastic anemia. Using its own MiXCR run on the reads, TCRdb lists one record per CDR3 protein. The table records about 200,000 distinct CDR3 sequences, approximately 51% of them present only once. The sequenced material came from sorted CD4+, CD8+, or CD8+CD57+ T cells (not recorded which) from PBMCs. These receptors came from a human donor with aplastic anemia. The CDR3 runs from the conserved cysteine through the conserved F or W. The D gene is left open where the match is weak. Clone size is stated in some rows and not others, as once, few, many or a class when expanded.

clone_size	cdr3_length	v_call	j_call	d_call	cdr3_aa	cdr3_nt
NA	14	TRBV19	TRBJ2-3	NA	CASSIRPITDTQYF	TGTGCCAGTAGTATTCGGCCGATCACAGATACGCAGTATTTT
NA	15	TRBV7-2	TRBJ1-1	TRBD1	CASSIGQGRYTEASF	TGTGCCAGCAGCATCGGACAGGGCAGGTACACTGAAGCTTCCTTT
many	14	TRBV19	TRBJ2-2	NA	CASSQDSGTGELFF	TGTGCCAGTTCACAGGATTCCGGCACCGGGGAGCTGTTTTTT
many	15	TRBV20-1	TRBJ1-4	NA	CSARSPGSRGEKLFF	TGCAGTGCTAGAAGCCCGGGATCCCGAGGCGAAAAACTGTTTTTT
NA	16	TRBV10-3	TRBJ2-3	TRBD2	CAINTGGTSKSDTQYF	TGTGCCATCAACACCGGGGGGACTAGCAAATCAGATACGCAGTATTTT
few	15	TRBV20-1	TRBJ1-4	NA	CSARVRGGSNEKLFF	TGCAGTGCTAGAGTTCGAGGGGGGTCAAATGAAAAACTGTTTTTT
many	14	TRBV20-1	TRBJ2-1	TRBD2	CSSRGRGGLYEQFF	TGCAGTTCAAGAGGGCGGGGGGGCCTATATGAGCAGTTCTTC
NA	12	TRBV20-1	TRBJ1-6	TRBD1	CSAGGQNSPLHF	TGCAGTGCAGGGGGACAGAATTCACCCCTCCACTTT
many	12	TRBV9	TRBJ1-6	NA	CASSVPTGALHF	TGTGCCAGCAGCGTACCTACAGGAGCCCTCCACTTT
NA	12	TRBV10-3	TRBJ2-7	NA	CAISEFSSEQYF	TGTGCCATCAGTGAGTTTAGCTCCGAGCAGTACTTC
many	14	TRBV5-5	TRBJ2-5	TRBD1	CASRSGQGVETQYF	TGTGCCAGCAGATCTGGACAGGGTGTAGAGACCCAGTACTTC
NA	15	TRBV7-6	TRBJ2-7	TRBD1	CASSLAGDRGREQYF	TGTGCCAGCAGCTTAGCCGGGGACAGGGGGCGCGAGCAGTACTTC
NA	15	TRBV20-1	TRBJ2-7	TRBD1	CSARGPGQGGVEQYF	TGCAGTGCTAGAGGGCCGGGACAGGGGGGCGTCGAGCAGTACTTC
NA	16	TRBV19	TRBJ2-7	TRBD1	CASSIRAGQGPYEQYF	TGTGCCAGTAGTATACGGGCTGGACAGGGGCCCTACGAGCAGTACTTC
NA	13	TRBV29-1	TRBJ2-7	TRBD1	CSVEEGQGLEQYF	TGCAGCGTTGAAGAAGGACAGGGGTTGGAGCAGTACTTC
few	15	TRBV19	TRBJ2-3	TRBD2	CASTYSGGLLDTQYF	TGTGCCAGTACCTATAGCGGGGGGCTTTTAGATACGCAGTATTTT
once	15	TRBV15	TRBJ2-1	TRBD2	CATIKAGGSYNEQFF	TGTGCCACCATAAAGGCGGGAGGCTCCTACAATGAGCAGTTCTTC
NA	14	TRBV25-1	TRBJ2-7	NA	CASSLRDGNYEQYF	TGTGCCAGCAGCTTAAGGGACGGGAACTACGAGCAGTACTTC
NA	14	TRBV7-9	TRBJ2-7	TRBD1	CASSDQGQGYEQYF	TGTGCCAGCAGCGACCAGGGACAGGGCTACGAGCAGTACTTC
many	13	TRBV9	TRBJ1-1	NA	CASSVAMNTEAFF	TGCGCCAGCAGCGTCGCTATGAACACTGAAGCTTTCTTT
NA	15	TRBV6-1	TRBJ2-1	TRBD1	CASLPGTGPYSEQFF	TGTGCCAGCTTGCCCGGGACAGGACCCTACAGTGAGCAGTTCTTC
many	15	TRBV2	TRBJ2-7	NA	CASSEGGRLDYEQYF	TGTGCCAGCAGTGAAGGGGGGAGACTAGATTACGAGCAGTACTTC
NA	14	TRBV7-7	TRBJ2-7	NA	CASSRDPGAYEQYF	TGTGCTAGCAGCCGGGACCCAGGGGCCTACGAGCAGTACTTC